This T cell receptor beta chain originates from a study of glioma-infiltrating T cells. Overall study results and limits: Patients with low tissue-blood divergence carried a signature set of shared blood CDR3 motifs. Tissue and blood shared very few CDR3 sequences.

Using RNA template, CDR3s of TCR alpha and beta were amplified with iRepertoire arm-PCR. TCRdb re-derived calls from the multiplex PCR reads in MiXCR, one entry per CDR3 protein. This sample yields about 400,000 distinct CDR3 sequences, of which around 45% are seen a single time; around 11% belongs to the top ten. Of note for this clonotype: The antigen is unknown.

This CDR3 is built from 16 residues. Per germline, CDR1 SQVTM and CDR2 ANQGSEA. Between the trimmed V and J ends, which lost 7 bases and 0 bases, there was a span of 21 bases. The sample comprised glioma tissue, nonneoplastic brain tissue, or PBMCs (not recorded which). This receptor was identified in a human donor with low-grade glioma or glioblastoma, undergoing nonglioma brain surgery, or in good health (not recorded which). V gene TRBV29-1 combines with J gene TRBJ1-1, with a weak D call TRBD1 (6 bases). The CDR3 region is CSAPGGAQGLNTEAFF. The CDR3 DNA is TGCAGCGCACCGGGGGGCGCTCAGGGATTGAACACTGAAGCTTTCTTT.